This T cell receptor beta chain originates from a study of identical twins. This CDR3 spans 17 amino acids. From germline, CDR1 is SNHLY and CDR2 FYNNEI. Deletions cut 7 bases from V and 7 bases from J, with 29 bases between. Unique molecular identifiers were in the cDNA, with template-switch universal primer binding. A single record per CDR3 protein comes from TCRdb applying MiXCR to the 5' RACE reads. Among 210,000 or so distinct CDR3 sequences listed, 15% to 20% were seen once. Only a few counts were recorded for this clonotype. Another study also made use of these data, one on T cells expressing NK-cell markers. This second study says: The same clonotypes also predominated in the CD3+CD56-NKG2C+ fraction of a few donors.

The specimen sequenced was CD8+ T cells sorted from blood. The gene calls are TRBV2 and TRBJ2-7; weak D call: TRBD1 (5 bases). The TCR originated in a woman aged 18 to 35 in good health. The CDR3 spells CASMPRSPRDREGEQYF. In DNA form, the CDR3 reads TGTGCCAGCATGCCTCGCTCACCCAGGGATAGGGAAGGGGAGCAGTACTTC.